The entry below describes one T cell receptor beta chain. The antigen is not known. The sample belongs to a study of cytomegalovirus exposure and HLA in healthy donors. This CDR3 has 17 residues. Per germline, CDR1 SEHNR and CDR2 FQNEAQ (reference sequence). V was pared by 5 bases and J by 1 base, with 7 bases of the junction left unmatched. Study findings and constraints: Association of a missense DCLRE1C variant with TCR beta V- and J-gene trimming was reported in a later analysis.

The primer mix had 60 Vbeta and 13 Jbeta primers. Profiling relied on immunoSEQ multiplex PCR, and the TCRdb table lists in-frame clones only, not all of them. In the table there are around 140,000 clones, around nine tenths of which are singletons. The chain combines TRBV7-9 with TRBJ2-3; 12 bases line up with TRBD2. The specimen sequenced was PBMCs. This clonotype originated in a woman in her twenties or thirties in good health and CMV-seronegative. DNA for the CDR3: TGTGCCAGCAGCACTCTGAGGACTAGCGGGGGCACAGATACGCAGTATTTT. Its translation: CASSTLRTSGGTDTQYF.